These T cell receptor beta chains were read from a single sample in a study of blood T cell repertoires in COVID-19. Sequenced by immunoSEQ multiplex PCR; TCRdb stores in-frame clones only, minus some. The sample lists around 250,000 clones, approximately 87% seen once, with 5.5% to 8% in the top ten. Sample: peripheral blood. These TCRs come from a man in his 60s with acute or convalescent COVID-19. Each CDR3 is given with its conserved first and last residue. The order of the fields is D gene, clone size, V gene, J gene, CDR3 protein, CDR3 DNA. D genes are given only for firm matches. Clone sizes are given selectively: once, few, many, or a class where the clone is expanded.

>NA|NA|TRBV12-5|TRBJ2-2
CASGFLQYTGELFF
TGTGCTAGTGGTTTTTTGCAGTACACCGGGGAGCTGTTTTTT
>NA|NA|TRBV12-3/TRBV12-4|TRBJ2-7
CASSYGQAYEQYF
TGTGCCAGCAGTTACGGACAAGCCTACGAGCAGTACTTC
>NA|NA|TRBV5-5|TRBJ1-5
CASSLTGQTYMSNQPQHF
TGTGCCAGCAGCTTGACCGGACAGACCTATATGAGCAATCAGCCCCAGCATTTT
>NA|few|TRBV28|TRBJ2-7
CASLEGSGIGKQYF
TGTGCCAGCCTGGAAGGTAGCGGCATCGGCAAGCAGTACTTC
>TRBD1|NA|TRBV28|TRBJ1-4
CASSPRQGEEKLFF
TGTGCCAGCAGTCCCCGACAGGGAGAAGAAAAACTGTTTTTT
>NA|NA|TRBV6-5|TRBJ1-5
CAGSLGSNQPQHF
TGTGCCGGCTCTTTGGGCAGCAATCAGCCCCAGCATTTT
>TRBD2|NA|TRBV19|TRBJ2-1
CASATGLADNEQFF
TGTGCCAGTGCTACGGGACTAGCGGACAATGAGCAGTTCTTC
>TRBD2|NA|TRBV7-3|TRBJ2-5
CASSFGLAGPQYF
TGTGCCAGCAGCTTTGGACTAGCGGGTCCCCAGTACTTC
>TRBD2|once|TRBV3-1/TRBV3-2|TRBJ2-5
CASSPSREQETQYF
TGTGCCAGCAGCCCTTCGCGGGAGCAAGAGACCCAGTACTTC
>TRBD1|NA|TRBV4-3|TRBJ2-7
CASSHPGGEQYF
TGCGCCAGCAGCCACCCAGGGGGCGAGCAGTACTTC
>NA|NA|TRBV11-3|TRBJ2-3
CASSMGAEFTDTQYF
TGTGCCAGCAGCATGGGAGCGGAGTTCACAGATACGCAGTATTTT
>TRBD1|NA|TRBV9|TRBJ2-7
CASSVSPTGADEQYF
TGTGCCAGCAGCGTTAGCCCTACAGGGGCGGACGAGCAGTACTTC
>NA|NA|TRBV6-2/TRBV6-3|TRBJ1-1
CASSLLGRLNTEAFF
TGTGCCAGCAGTCTACTAGGACGGTTGAACACTGAAGCTTTCTTT
>NA|NA|TRBV7-9|TRBJ1-1
CASSLQGFLPKNTEAFF
TGTGCCAGCAGCTTACAGGGGTTCCTACCAAAGAACACTGAAGCTTTCTTT
>TRBD1|NA|TRBV28|TRBJ2-7
CASSLYRGYYEQYF
TGTGCCAGCAGTTTGTACAGGGGATACTACGAGCAGTACTTC
>TRBD2|many|TRBV5-6|TRBJ2-1
CASSLILAGISNEQFF
TGTGCCAGCAGCTTAATACTAGCGGGAATCTCCAATGAGCAGTTCTTC
>TRBD2|NA|TRBV29-1|TRBJ2-7
CSVDSGKVSREQYF
TGCAGCGTAGATAGCGGGAAGGTTTCTCGCGAGCAGTACTTC
>TRBD2|NA|TRBV4-1|TRBJ2-7
CASSQGPGTSTYEQYF
TGCGCCAGCAGCCAAGGTCCCGGGACTAGCACCTACGAGCAGTACTTC
>TRBD2|NA|TRBV6-6|TRBJ2-1
CASSPLRTSGIGNEQFF
TGTGCCAGCAGTCCTCTCCGTACTAGCGGGATCGGCAATGAGCAGTTCTTC
>NA|NA|TRBV6-2/TRBV6-3|TRBJ2-2
CASSPTGNTGELFF
TGTGCCAGCAGCCCGACAGGGAACACCGGGGAGCTGTTTTTT
>TRBD2|NA|TRBV6-5|TRBJ2-3
CASSFGLAGSDTQYF
TGTGCCAGCAGTTTTGGACTAGCGGGATCAGATACGCAGTATTTT
>NA|NA|TRBV12-3/TRBV12-4|TRBJ1-2
CASTISSGYTF
TGTGCCAGCACCATTAGCTCTGGCTACACCTTC
>NA|NA|TRBV30|TRBJ1-2
CAWSLQGYYGYTF
TGTGCCTGGAGTTTACAGGGTTACTATGGCTACACCTTC
>NA|NA|TRBV19|TRBJ2-7
CASSIGGLYEQYF
TGTGCCAGTAGTATAGGCGGACTCTACGAGCAGTACTTC
>NA|few|TRBV9|TRBJ1-1
CASSVARNTEAFF
TGTGCCAGCAGCGTAGCCAGAAACACTGAAGCTTTCTTT
>NA|NA|TRBV9|TRBJ2-7
CASGQGGLEQYF
TGTGCCAGCGGTCAGGGCGGTCTCGAGCAGTACTTC
>TRBD2|NA|TRBV19|TRBJ2-7
CASSTPGLAGGYEQYF
TGTGCCAGTAGTACTCCCGGACTAGCGGGGGGCTACGAGCAGTACTTC
>NA|NA|TRBV27|TRBJ1-2
CASSLKKGLDYGYTF
TGTGCCAGCAGTTTAAAGAAGGGGCTGGACTATGGCTACACCTTC
>NA|NA|TRBV28|TRBJ2-5
CASSSRVKVTQYF
TGTGCCAGCAGTTCCAGGGTGAAGGTGACCCAGTACTTC
>NA|NA|TRBV4-3|TRBJ1-1
CASSQVQGSTEAFF
TGCGCCAGCAGCCAAGTTCAGGGGAGCACTGAAGCTTTCTTT
>TRBD2|NA|TRBV5-5|TRBJ2-3
CASSWRTSGTDTQYF
TGTGCCAGCAGCTGGAGGACTAGCGGCACAGATACGCAGTATTTT
>TRBD1|NA|TRBV19|TRBJ2-6
CASSGQGVSRGWNVLTF
TGTGCCAGTAGTGGACAGGGGGTTTCGAGGGGGTGGAACGTCCTGACTTTC
>TRBD2|NA|TRBV5-1|TRBJ2-2
CASRTGLAANTGELFF
TGCGCCAGCAGAACGGGACTAGCGGCGAACACCGGGGAGCTGTTTTTT
>TRBD2|NA|TRBV15|TRBJ2-2
CATSREVLGLAANTGELFF
TGTGCCACCAGCAGAGAAGTCTTGGGACTAGCAGCGAACACCGGGGAGCTGTTTTTT
>NA|once|TRBV30|TRBJ1-2
CAWSGRGSPYGYTF
TGTGCCTGGAGTGGCCGGGGGTCCCCCTATGGCTACACCTTC
>NA|NA|TRBV6-2/TRBV6-3|TRBJ2-7
CASSWGGGEMRYEQYF
TGTGCCAGCAGTTGGGGAGGAGGAGAAATGCGCTACGAGCAGTACTTC
>TRBD1|once|TRBV4-1|TRBJ1-2
CASSHPGDRVVSYGYTF
TGCGCCAGCAGCCACCCTGGGGACAGGGTAGTTTCCTATGGCTACACCTTC
>TRBD1|NA|TRBV25-1|TRBJ1-6
CASSDWTGEDSPLHF
TGTGCCAGCAGTGACTGGACAGGGGAAGATTCACCCCTCCACTTT
>TRBD1|NA|TRBV6-5|TRBJ2-7
CASNRQGSVEQYF
TGTGCCAGCAATAGACAGGGGTCAGTCGAGCAGTACTTC
>NA|NA|TRBV6-5|TRBJ2-2
CASMRDGGITGELFF
TGTGCCAGCATGCGGGATGGCGGGATTACCGGGGAGCTGTTTTTT
>TRBD2|NA|TRBV6-1|TRBJ2-1
CASSGTAGTSEAYNEQFF
TGTGCCAGCAGTGGGACAGCCGGGACTAGCGAAGCCTACAATGAGCAGTTCTTC
>NA|NA|TRBV11-3|TRBJ2-7
CASSLMGGEDYEQYF
TGTGCCAGCAGCTTAATGGGCGGGGAGGACTACGAGCAGTACTTC
>TRBD1|NA|TRBV27|TRBJ1-1
CASSLRTGSEAFF
TGTGCCAGCAGTTTAAGGACAGGATCTGAAGCTTTCTTT